This is a list of T cell receptor beta chains from one sample in a study of blood T cell repertoires in COVID-19. Produced via immunoSEQ multiplex PCR; TCRdb's table is partial and in-frame only. Of fewer than 250,000 clones in the sample, approximately 84% were seen once. The sequenced material came from peripheral blood. Source of these receptors: a woman aged 50 to 60 with active or convalescent COVID-19. CDR3s include the opening cysteine and the closing phenylalanine or tryptophan. Each record gives: D gene, clone size, J gene, V gene, CDR3 protein, CDR3 DNA. A D gene is named only where the DNA matches it firmly. Clone size is shown for a subset of rows, as once, few, many or a class of expanded clone.

TRBD1 NA TRBJ1-6 TRBV7-3 CASSLTTGGNSPLHF TGTGCCAGCAGCTTAACGACAGGGGGTAATTCACCCCTCCACTTT
TRBD2 NA TRBJ2-7 TRBV7-6 CASSPGLAGVSEQYF TGTGCCAGCAGCCCGGGACTAGCGGGAGTTTCCGAGCAGTACTTC
NA NA TRBJ1-2 TRBV28 CASASQTYGYTF TGTGCCAGCGCAAGCCAAACTTATGGCTACACCTTC
NA NA TRBJ2-1 TRBV11-2 CASTPGARQFF TGTGCCAGCACCCCGGGAGCCCGGCAGTTCTTC
TRBD2 NA TRBJ2-5 TRBV29-1 CSVSGGETQYF TGCAGCGTTAGCGGGGGAGAGACCCAGTACTTC
NA large TRBJ1-5 TRBV27 CASSLSLGDGGQPQHF TGTGCCAGCAGTTTATCGTTAGGGGACGGGGGTCAGCCCCAGCATTTT
NA NA TRBJ2-2 TRBV27 CASRRRRETGELFF TGTGCCAGCAGGCGCCGAAGGGAGACCGGGGAGCTGTTTTTT
TRBD1 NA TRBJ1-2 TRBV11-2 CASSHRGRPLYGYTF TGTGCCAGCAGCCACAGGGGGCGGCCCCTCTATGGCTACACCTTC
TRBD2 NA TRBJ2-3 TRBV6-6 CASSFPSGKDTQYF TGTGCCAGCAGTTTCCCTAGCGGGAAAGATACGCAGTATTTT
NA few TRBJ2-2 TRBV5-1 CASSFLTGELFF TGCGCCAGCAGCTTCCTCACCGGGGAGCTGTTTTTT